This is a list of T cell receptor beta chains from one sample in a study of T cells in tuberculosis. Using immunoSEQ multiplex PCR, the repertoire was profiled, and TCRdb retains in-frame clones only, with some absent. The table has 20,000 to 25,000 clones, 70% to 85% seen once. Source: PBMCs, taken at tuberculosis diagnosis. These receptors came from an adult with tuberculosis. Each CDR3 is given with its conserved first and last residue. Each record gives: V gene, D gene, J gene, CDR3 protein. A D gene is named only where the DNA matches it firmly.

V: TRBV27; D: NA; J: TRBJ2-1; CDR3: CASSFSLAPHNEQFF
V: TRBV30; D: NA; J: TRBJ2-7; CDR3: CAWSVPDSSYEQYF
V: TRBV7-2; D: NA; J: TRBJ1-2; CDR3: CASSLASAGRVGGYTF
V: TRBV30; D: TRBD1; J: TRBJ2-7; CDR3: CAWSRGTGGAYEQYF
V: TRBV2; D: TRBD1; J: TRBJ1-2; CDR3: CASSYDRGPGYTF
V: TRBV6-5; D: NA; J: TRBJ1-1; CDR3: CASSSGWRGSTEAFF
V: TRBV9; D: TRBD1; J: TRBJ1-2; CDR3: CASSVGTGGYYGYTF
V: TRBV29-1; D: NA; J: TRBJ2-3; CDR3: CSVTVSWDSGTDTQYF
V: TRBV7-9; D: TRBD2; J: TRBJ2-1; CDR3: CASSHLAGAAEQFF
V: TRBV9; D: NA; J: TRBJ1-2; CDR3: CASSVVHRSDYTF
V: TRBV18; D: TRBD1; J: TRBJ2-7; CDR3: CASSPTGTGSIEQYF
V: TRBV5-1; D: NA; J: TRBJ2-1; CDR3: CASSSQGGSYNEQFF
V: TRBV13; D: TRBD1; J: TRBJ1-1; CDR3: CASSFTLTGMNTEAFF
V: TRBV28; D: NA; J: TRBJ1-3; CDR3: CASTRQASGNTIYF
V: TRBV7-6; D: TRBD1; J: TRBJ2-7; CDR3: CASSPAGGLYEQYF
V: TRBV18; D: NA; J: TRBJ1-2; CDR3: CASSPPLGDGYTF
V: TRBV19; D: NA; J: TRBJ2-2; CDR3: CASSRVLNTGELFF
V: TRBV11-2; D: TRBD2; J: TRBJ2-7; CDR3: CASSLEGGAYEQYF
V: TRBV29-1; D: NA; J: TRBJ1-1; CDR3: CSVRVRDTEAFF
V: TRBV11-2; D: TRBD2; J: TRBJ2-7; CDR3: CASTPLDGRADEQYF
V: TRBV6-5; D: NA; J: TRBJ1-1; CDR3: CASSYSGDTFNTEAFF
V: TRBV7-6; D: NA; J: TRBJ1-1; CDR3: CASSLGQGMATEAFF
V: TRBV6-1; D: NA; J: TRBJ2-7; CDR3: CASSLLLAGPYEQYF
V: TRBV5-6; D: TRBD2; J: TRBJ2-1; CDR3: CASCSSRSGEIYNEQFF
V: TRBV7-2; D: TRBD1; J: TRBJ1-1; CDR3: CASSRKGARDTEAFF
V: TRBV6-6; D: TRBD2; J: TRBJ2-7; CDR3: CASSFATGTSVSEQYF
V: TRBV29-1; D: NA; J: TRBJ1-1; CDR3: CSVAGQGNTEAFF
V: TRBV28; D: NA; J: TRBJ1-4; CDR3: CASSNVREKLFF
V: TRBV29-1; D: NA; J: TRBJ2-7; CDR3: CSATPTGAYEQYF
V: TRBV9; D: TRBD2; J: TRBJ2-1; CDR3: CASSERGAYNEQFF
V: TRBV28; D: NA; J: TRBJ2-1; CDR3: CASTDGSSYNEQFF
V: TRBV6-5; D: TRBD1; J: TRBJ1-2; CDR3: CASSYWGTGNYGYTF
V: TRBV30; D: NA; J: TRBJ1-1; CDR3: CAWTGDRTEAFF
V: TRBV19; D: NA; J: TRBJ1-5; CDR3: CASSIDLAVYQPQHF
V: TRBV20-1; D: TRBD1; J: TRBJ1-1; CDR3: CSAPGTGRAFF
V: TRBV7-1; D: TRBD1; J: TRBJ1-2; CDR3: CASSQTGTEYYGYTF
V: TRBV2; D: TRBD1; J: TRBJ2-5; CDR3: CASSLGGLDRGGTQYF
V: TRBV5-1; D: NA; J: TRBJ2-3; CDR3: CASSTGRGRTDTQYF
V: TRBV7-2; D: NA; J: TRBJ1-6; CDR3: CASSLSAGGSPLHF
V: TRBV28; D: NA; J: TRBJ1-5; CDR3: CASSLLRQGLGQHF
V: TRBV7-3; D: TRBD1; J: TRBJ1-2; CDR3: CASSLRTGEGYTF
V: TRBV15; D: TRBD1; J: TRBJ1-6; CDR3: CATSRGLRTGSGGSPLHF
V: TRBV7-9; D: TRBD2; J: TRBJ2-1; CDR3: CASSRLAGIGDEQFF
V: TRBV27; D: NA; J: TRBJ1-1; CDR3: CASSQQGRTEAFF
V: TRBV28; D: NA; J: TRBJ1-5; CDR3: CASSGTKGNQPQHF